This T cell receptor beta chain was identified in a study of response to subunit inactivated influenza vaccine. This clonotype was counted many times. Germline CDR1 reads SGHTA; CDR2 reads FQGNSA. This CDR3 has 13 amino acids. Trimming stripped 7 bases from V and 3 bases from J, with 9 bases between. TCRdb redid the calling of the RT-PCR reads with MiXCR, one entry per CDR3 protein. The repertoire holds about 700,000 distinct CDR3 sequences, with around 13% as singletons. The sequencing here drew on PBMCs from blood, taken 14 to 15 days before vaccination. This chain joins TRBV7-2 and TRBJ1-4; no firm D call. This receptor was taken from a man aged 45-65 years who received an inactivated influenza vaccine. This chain's CDR3 is CASNDGPNEKLFF. The DNA of the CDR3 is TGTGCCAGCAACGACGGCCCTAATGAAAAACTGTTTTTT.